What follows are 28 T cell receptor beta chains derived from one specimen sequenced in a study of shared clonotypes between healthy human individuals. Here immunoSEQ multiplex PCR was the method, and the copy in TCRdb shows in-frame clones only, minus some. The profile shows some 1 million clones, roughly 80% of them singletons. The source material was memory CD4+ T cells sorted from blood. The subset: CD45RA-negative fraction. The receptors were sampled from a man aged 18 to 35 in good health.

This chain links TRBV2 with TRBJ2-1, with 9 bases identical to TRBD1. Unmatched junction bases numbered 9, after V lost 5 bases and J lost 7 bases. This CDR3 spans 15 amino acids. The germline gives CDR1 SNHLY, CDR2 FYNNEI. The CDR3 spells CASSPDRGALNEQFF. The DNA for the CDR3 is TGTGCCAGCAGTCCCGACAGGGGGGCACTTAATGAGCAGTTCTTC.

CDR3 residues: CASSILGDTQYF. The CDR3 nucleotides are TGCGCCAGCAGCATCCTAGGAGATACGCAGTATTTT. This chain uses TRBV5-1 with TRBJ2-3; no clear D gene. This CDR3 has 12 amino acids. The germline CDR1 and CDR2 sequences are SGHRS and YFSETQ. Trimming pared 4 bases from V and 5 bases from J, leaving 8 bases between.

This chain connects TRBV5-4 to TRBJ2-7; TRBD1 might be the D (6 bases). Germline CDR1 SGHNT, CDR2 YYREEE (reference sequence). The germline V and J ends were trimmed by 4 bases and 0 bases, with 14 bases remaining between them. The CDR3 covers 15 residues. The CDR3 is CASSKTGVLSYEQYF. The CDR3 DNA reads TGTGCCAGCAGCAAGACAGGAGTGCTCTCCTACGAGCAGTACTTC.

V is TRBV5-4 and J is TRBJ2-3; D is uncertain. V was trimmed by 5 bases and J by 0 bases, leaving 7 bases between them. CDR1 SGHNT and CDR2 YYREEE come from the germline V gene (reference sequence). This CDR3 region has 13 residues. DNA for the CDR3: TGTGCCAGCAGTTACCAGAGCACAGATACGCAGTATTTT. Translating gives CASSYQSTDTQYF.

About this clone itself: The same CDR3 is also encoded by other DNA sequences in this sample. The CDR3 nucleotides are TGCGCCAGCAGCCAAGCCAATGAGCAGTTCTTC. Its protein is CASSQANEQFF. This chain uses TRBV4-3 with TRBJ2-1; D is ambiguous. The ends were cut back, 1 base at V and 6 bases at J, with 1 base in the middle. There are 11 residues in the CDR3. Germline V gene lookup returns CDR1 LGHNA and CDR2 YSLEER.

This clone was seen a few times. The chain couples TRBV7-2 to TRBJ2-5; D ambiguous. The germline V gene has CDR1 SGHTA and CDR2 FQGNSA. The CDR3 has 13 amino acids. Trimming left V 5 bases short and J 2 bases short, with 9 bases between. The CDR3 here is CASSRGSQETQYF. Here the CDR3 DNA reads TGTGCCAGCAGCCGAGGATCGCAAGAGACCCAGTACTTC.

The CDR3 loop is CAISELEAGASTGELFF. For the CDR3, the DNA is TGTGCCATCAGTGAGCTAGAAGCGGGGGCCTCCACCGGGGAGCTGTTTTTT. The V gene is TRBV10-3, the J gene TRBJ2-2, with TRBD2 matching over 8 bases. J was trimmed by 4 bases and V by 2 bases; bases with no gene match: 9. Germline CDR1 and CDR2: ENHRY and SYGVKD. CDR3 length: 17 residues.

This clone was detected many times. The J gene is TRBJ2-3, the V gene TRBV18; TRBD2 matches at 7 bases. The CDR3 contains 17 residues. Per the germline V gene, CDR1 is KGHSH and CDR2 is LQKENI. With V trimmed by 3 bases and J by 2 bases, 11 bases remained unmatched. The CDR3 DNA sequence: TGTGCCAGCTCACCGACCAGACTAGCACGAGTCACAGATACGCAGTATTTT. This translates into CASSPTRLARVTDTQYF.

The chain links TRBV5-1 to TRBJ2-1, with 10 nucleotides matching TRBD1. CDR1 and CDR2 (germline): SGHRS, YFSETQ. The CDR3 length is 14 residues. With 5 bases clipped from V and 8 bases from J, the junction kept 7 bases outside the gene matches. The CDR3, as DNA: TGCGCCAGCAGACCGGGACAGGGGAACCATGAGCAGTTCTTC. Amino acid sequence: CASRPGQGNHEQFF.

The V call is TRBV5-1, the J call TRBJ1-4, with 8 bases fitting TRBD1. The germline V gene has CDR1 SGHRS and CDR2 YFSETQ. The CDR3 covers 17 residues. The V gene end was trimmed by 0 bases and the J gene end by 4 bases; junction bases not matched to a gene: 8. The chain's CDR3 is CASSLGSGGVNNEKLFF. In DNA form, the CDR3 reads TGCGCCAGCAGCTTGGGGTCAGGGGGCGTAAATAATGAAAAACTGTTTTTT.

The chain combines TRBV5-1 with TRBJ2-7, with 7 bases fitting TRBD1. The CDR3 contains 13 residues. From germline, CDR1 is SGHRS and CDR2 YFSETQ. The ends lost 6 bases at V and 0 bases at J; junction bases unmatched: 3. The CDR3 loop is CASMTGSSYEQYF. The CDR3 coding sequence is TGCGCCAGCATGACAGGGAGCTCCTACGAGCAGTACTTC.

The chain joins TRBV2 to TRBJ2-7, with 9 positions matching TRBD1. Trimming removed 8 bases from V and 1 base from J; junction bases left unmatched: 6. Germline V gives CDR1 SNHLY, CDR2 FYNNEI. CDR3 length equals 14 residues. CDR3 DNA sequence: TGTGCCAGCGACCCGGGACAGGGTTCCTACGAGCAGTACTTC. It yields the protein CASDPGQGSYEQYF.

Of note for this clone: The same CDR3 is also encoded by other DNA sequences in this sample. The chain recombines TRBV18 with TRBJ2-7, with TRBD1 matching 7 bases. Germline V gives CDR1 KGHSH, CDR2 LQKENI. The CDR3 spans 15 residues. J was trimmed by 3 bases and V by 3 bases; bases with no gene match: 8. The DNA of the CDR3 is TGTGCCAGCTCACCCGGGCCAGGGGGAATCTACGAGCAGTACTTC. This translates into CASSPGPGGIYEQYF. The variable domain in full, with the rest retrieved from reference TRBV18 and TRBJ2-7, is NAGVMQNPRHLVRRRGQEARLRCSPMKGHSHVYWYRQLPEEGLKFMVYLQKENIIDESGMPKERFSAEFPKEGPSILRIQQVVRGDSAAYFCASSPGPGGIYEQYFGPGTRLTVT.

The chain recombines TRBV5-1 with TRBJ2-3; 10 bases are shared with TRBD1. Germline-derived CDR1 and CDR2 are SGHRS and YFSETQ. V was clipped by 7 bases and J by 3 bases; unmatched bases: 8. This CDR3 region has 15 residues. CDR3 protein: CASSGTGDLTDTQYF. The CDR3 nucleotides are TGCGCCAGCTCCGGGACAGGGGATCTGACAGATACGCAGTATTTT.

This clone was detected a few times. The CDR3 region is CASSLGLMGMNTEAFF. The CDR3 nucleotides are TGTGCCAGCAGCTTAGGCCTTATGGGCATGAACACTGAAGCTTTCTTT. The rearrangement joins TRBV13 to TRBJ1-1, with D unresolved. Germline V CDR1 and CDR2: PRHDT, FYEKMQ (reference sequence). This CDR3 has 16 residues. Deletions cut 0 bases from V and 0 bases from J, with 11 bases between.

On this clone: Other nucleotide sequences in the sample specify the same CDR3. The chain carries TRBV2 and TRBJ1-1, with D possibly being TRBD1 (5 bases). The germline V and J ends were trimmed by 5 bases and 1 base, with 8 bases remaining between them. The germline V gene has CDR1 SNHLY and CDR2 FYNNEI. This CDR3 region has 13 residues. The CDR3 DNA is TGTGCCAGCAGTTGGGGGGGGAACACTGAAGCTTTCTTT. Amino acid sequence: CASSWGGNTEAFF. Together with reference TRBV2 and TRBJ1-1, the CDR3 gives the full variable domain: EPEVTQTPSHQVTQMGQEVILRCVPISNHLYFYWYRQILGQKVEFLVSFYNNEISEKSEIFDDQFSVERPDGSNFTLKIRSTKLEDSAMYFCASSWGGNTEAFFGQGTRLTVV.

The chain employs TRBV14 and TRBJ2-2; no firm D call. The germline V gene encodes CDR1 SGHDN and CDR2 FVKESK. The ends were cut back, 3 bases at V and 6 bases at J, with 8 bases in the middle. This CDR3 contains 13 residues. The CDR3 DNA is TGTGCCAGCAGCCAGACCCAGGCCGGGGAGCTGTTTTTT. It is translated as CASSQTQAGELFF.

This rearrangement joins TRBV28 to TRBJ2-6; 7 bases match TRBD2. CDR3 size: 18 residues. Per the germline V gene, CDR1 is MDHEN and CDR2 is SYDVKM. After removal of 6 bases from V and 0 bases from J, the junction contained 11 bases not matched to a gene. CDR3 loop: CASRGLMGTGSGANVLTF. CDR3 in DNA: TGTGCCAGCAGGGGACTAATGGGGACCGGCTCTGGGGCCAACGTCCTGACTTTC.

Only one count was recorded for this clone. The chain uses TRBV28 and TRBJ2-1, with TRBD1 as a possible D gene (6 bases). V lost 3 bases and J 15 bases, leaving 15 bases between the germline ends. The CDR3 has 12 amino acids. The germline gives CDR1 MDHEN, CDR2 SYDVKM. CDR3 in amino acids: CASSFAGVNPFF. Written as DNA, the CDR3 is TGTGCCAGCAGTTTCGCAGGGGTGAATCCGTTCTTC.

J is TRBJ1-1 and V is TRBV2; a weak D match, TRBD1 (6 bases). Germline loops: CDR1 SNHLY, CDR2 FYNNEI. Trimming cost V 7 bases and J 0 bases, with 12 bases left between them. This CDR3 region has 14 residues. This CDR3 reads CASTITGMNTEAFF. The CDR3 DNA reads as TGTGCCAGCACCATTACAGGGATGAACACTGAAGCTTTCTTT.

The chain combines TRBV14 with TRBJ1-3; D not resolved. The CDR3 is 15 amino acids. Trimming pared 5 bases from V and 0 bases from J, leaving 11 bases between. The germline V gene encodes CDR1 SGHDN and CDR2 FVKESK. The CDR3 loop is CASSKNQASGNTIYF. CDR3 coding DNA: TGTGCCAGCAGCAAGAACCAGGCCTCTGGAAACACCATATATTTT.

With regard to this clone: Within the sample, other DNA sequences also encode this same CDR3. The rearrangement joins TRBV18 to TRBJ2-5; weak D call: TRBD1 (5 bases). From germline, CDR1 is KGHSH and CDR2 LQKENI. Trimming left V 2 bases short and J 3 bases short, with 10 bases between. The CDR3 is 14 residues long. In nucleotides, the CDR3 is TGTGCCAGCTCACCAGGCGCGACAGAAGAGACCCAGTACTTC. It translates to CASSPGATEETQYF. Combining the CDR3 with reference TRBV18 and TRBJ2-5 gives the whole variable domain NAGVMQNPRHLVRRRGQEARLRCSPMKGHSHVYWYRQLPEEGLKFMVYLQKENIIDESGMPKERFSAEFPKEGPSILRIQQVVRGDSAAYFCASSPGATEETQYFGPGTRLLVL.

This clone appeared a few times. The V gene is TRBV7-2, the J gene TRBJ2-7, with a weak D call TRBD2 (6 bases). V dropped 5 bases and J dropped 6 bases, with 17 bases sitting between them. The germline CDR1 and CDR2 sequences are SGHTA and FQGNSA. The CDR3 sequence is 14 residues long. In nucleotides, the CDR3 is TGTGCCAGCAGCCCGGGACTGGACCCCCGCGAGCAGTACTTC. Its protein product is CASSPGLDPREQYF.

This clone has only a few counts. This sample also contains other DNA sequences that code for the same CDR3. V is TRBV5-5 and J is TRBJ2-7; D gene uncertain. Germline V gene sequence: CDR1 SGHKS, CDR2 YYEKEE (reference sequence). The CDR3 consists of 12 residues. V was shortened by 1 base and J by 2 bases, with 4 bases between the two germline ends. The chain's CDR3 is CASSLTTYEQYF. CDR3 sequence (DNA): TGTGCCAGCAGCTTGACCACCTACGAGCAGTACTTC.

CDR3 coding DNA: TGTGCCAGCAAGTTCGGGACAGGTGCAAACACCATATATTTT. It codes for CASKFGTGANTIYF. The chain couples TRBV6-1 to TRBJ1-3; TRBD1 matches 8 bases. Germline V lookup: CDR1 MNHNS, CDR2 SASEGT. The CDR3 is 14 residues long. Unmatched junction bases numbered 8, after V lost 7 bases and J lost 6 bases.

In this sample, this clone turned up once. The J gene is TRBJ2-7, the V gene TRBV5-1; D uncertain. CDR3 length: 14 amino acids. Trimming cost V 4 bases and J 1 base, with 12 bases left between them. The V gene's germline CDR1 is SGHRS and CDR2 YFSETQ. CDR3 loop: CASSPQTFSYEQYF. The CDR3 DNA reads as TGCGCCAGCAGCCCCCAGACATTTTCCTACGAGCAGTACTTC.

This chain connects TRBV27 to TRBJ2-2, with TRBD1 matching over 7 bases. This CDR3 is 16 amino acids long. V shed 3 bases, J shed 3 bases, and the junction held 7 bases outside the gene matches. Germline V gene data show CDR1 as MNHEY and CDR2 as SMNVEV (reference sequence). CDR3 amino acids: CASSFFDRVDTGELFF. CDR3 nucleotides: TGTGCCAGCAGTTTCTTTGACAGGGTGGACACCGGGGAGCTGTTTTTT.

V gene TRBV13 combines with J gene TRBJ2-5; 13 bases agree with TRBD2. There are 16 residues in the CDR3. Germline V gene sequence: CDR1 PRHDT, CDR2 FYEKMQ (reference sequence). J lost 2 bases, V lost 5 bases, and 5 bases had no gene match. In DNA form, the CDR3 reads TGTGCCAGCAGCCGGACTAGCGGGGGCTTTCAAGAGACCCAGTACTTC. It specifies CASSRTSGGFQETQYF.